The clone carrying this TCR beta chain has ten or more counts. According to the study, TCR beta libraries were built with iRepertoire HTBI primers and CDR3-region Arm-PCR. TCRdb re-derived calls from the multiplex PCR reads in MiXCR, one entry per CDR3 protein. The top ten hold 8% to 10% of the sample, which has more than 450,000 distinct CDR3 sequences, around 12% seen once. This entry comes from a study of regulatory T cells in long-lasting Graves disease. Time point reported: newly diagnosed GD, antithyroid drugs for less than 3 months. Generation of the TCR library employed RNA extracted from PBMCs. This sample also belongs to another study, concerning T cells in Graves' hyperthyroidism and ophthalmopathy.

This sequence originates from a woman aged 25 to 45 with Graves disease. The source was peripheral blood mononuclear cells (PBMCs), collected at new diagnosis, from a patient treated with antithyroid drugs.

The CDR3 protein is CASSYSSTSGREHEQFF. The CDR3 coding sequence is TGTGCCAGCAGTTACTCTTCGACTAGCGGGAGGGAGCATGAGCAGTTCTTC. The chain is built from TRBV6-5 and TRBJ2-1, with 14 bases identical to TRBD2. This CDR3 spans 17 amino acids. The V gene end was trimmed by 0 bases and the J gene end by 8 bases; junction bases not matched to a gene: 6. Per germline, CDR1 MNHEY and CDR2 SVGAGI.